The next 25 T cell receptor beta chains were all read from a single sample in a study of T cells after yellow fever vaccination. Each CDR3 protein is one row after TCRdb ran MiXCR on the 5' RACE reads. The table lists around 31,000 distinct CDR3 sequences, over 9.5% of them singletons. The material sequenced was PBMCs, either bulk or a sorted T-cell subset (CD4+, CD8+, memory, or dextramer-sorted; not recorded which), taken about 2 weeks after the first yellow fever vaccination. The receptors were gathered from a man aged 18 to 30 who received the YFV17D yellow fever vaccine.

This clonotype was recorded many times. The V and J genes are TRBV7-2 and TRBJ1-1, with 8 nucleotides matching TRBD1. Losses at the gene ends were 2 bases for V and 4 bases for J; bases not matched to a gene: 3. Germline lookup yields CDR1 SGHTA and CDR2 FQGNSA. CDR3 length: 14 residues. This CDR3 is CASSLRQGTTEAFF. The CDR3 nucleotides are TGTGCCAGCAGCTTAAGACAGGGGACCACTGAAGCTTTCTTT.

This clonotype has a count of ten or more. The CDR3 reads CASSPTRGALTEAFF. The CDR3 nucleotides are TGTGCCAGCAGCCCAACAAGGGGGGCCCTTACTGAAGCTTTCTTT. This sequence joins TRBV9 and TRBJ1-1; weak D call: TRBD1 (6 bases). Germline-derived CDR1 and CDR2 are SGDLS and YYNGEE. This CDR3 region has 15 residues. The V end was cut by 4 bases, the J end by 5 bases, with 18 bases between.

Only one count was recorded for this clonotype. A much bigger clone sits one base away, suggesting this may be a read error. J is TRBJ2-3 and V is TRBV12-3 or TRBV12-4; D is ambiguous. V lost 7 bases to trimming and J lost 2 bases, with 7 bases between them. The CDR3 has 12 residues. CDR3 sequence (DNA): TGTGCCAGCAAGGACGCCACAGATACGCAGTATTTT. Its translation is CASKDATDTQYF.

This clonotype was found many times. The chain employs TRBV14 and TRBJ1-2, with no clear D. CDR3 length: 13 residues. The V and J ends lost 4 bases and 4 bases respectively, with 10 bases between them. Germline CDR1 SGHDN, CDR2 FVKESK. The CDR3 here is CASSPVGIYGYTF. CDR3 nucleotides: TGTGCCAGCAGCCCAGTGGGAATCTATGGCTACACCTTC.

In its sample, this clonotype was seen many times. V and J are TRBV5-1 and TRBJ1-6; TRBD1 matches 7 bases. V dropped 4 bases and J dropped 1; count of bases not matched to a gene: 8. The germline gives CDR1 SGHRS, CDR2 YFSETQ. The CDR3 is 17 amino acids. CDR3 bases: TGCGCCAGCAGCCCGGACGGCAGGGGGTCCTATAATTCACCCCTCCACTTT. This gives the protein CASSPDGRGSYNSPLHF. Filled out from reference TRBV5-1 and TRBJ1-6, the complete variable domain reads KAGVTQTPRYLIKTRGQQVTLSCSPISGHRSVSWYQQTPGQGLQFLFEYFSETQRNKGNFPGRFSGRQFSNSRSEMNVSTLELGDSALYLCASSPDGRGSYNSPLHFGNGTRLTVT.

This clonotype was seen ten or more times. J is TRBJ1-5 and V is TRBV12-3 or TRBV12-4; D is perhaps TRBD1 (6 bases). V dropped 6 bases and J dropped 4 bases, with 10 bases sitting between them. The CDR3 is 13 residues long. The CDR3 nucleotides are TGTGCCAGCAGAGACACAGGGAATCAGCCCCAGCATTTT. Protein product: CASRDTGNQPQHF.

This clonotype was observed many times. The V gene is TRBV5-6, the J gene TRBJ2-3; no clear D. The germline V and J ends were trimmed by 1 base and 4 bases, with 4 bases remaining between them. CDR3 length equals 12 residues. Germline CDR1 SGHDT, CDR2 YYEEEE. The CDR3 reads CASSLLADTQYF. CDR3 sequence (DNA): TGTGCCAGCAGCTTGCTAGCAGATACGCAGTATTTT.

This clonotype was seen at least ten times. The rearrangement uses TRBV4-1 and TRBJ2-5, with D hard to call. Germline V gene data show CDR1 as MGHRA and CDR2 as YSYEKL. CDR3 length: 13 residues. Trimming shortened V by 2 bases and J by 7 bases, and 11 bases separated the two germline ends. The chain's CDR3 is CASSQNSPGTQYF. Written as DNA, the CDR3 is TGCGCCAGCAGCCAAAACAGCCCCGGGACCCAGTACTTC.

This clonotype was detected a few times. This may come from a read error, since a much larger clone is one base off. The chain couples TRBV12-3 or TRBV12-4 to TRBJ2-7, with 8 bases lining up with TRBD1. CDR3 length equals 15 residues. The CDR3 sequence: CSSSSRQGKRYEQYF. As DNA, the CDR3 is TGTTCCAGCAGTTCGCGACAGGGGAAACGCTACGAGCAGTACTTC.

This clonotype was detected ten times or more. This chain connects TRBV5-4 to TRBJ2-3; D not certain. CDR1 is SGHNT and CDR2 is YYREEE in the germline V gene (reference sequence). V was clipped by 2 bases and J by 0 bases, with 10 bases between them. The CDR3 contains 15 residues. CDR3: CASSFLTASTDTQYF. CDR3 nucleotides: TGTGCCAGCAGCTTTTTAACAGCTAGCACAGATACGCAGTATTTT.

This clonotype occurred many times. The V gene is TRBV7-3, the J gene TRBJ2-5; 12 nucleotides match TRBD2. The germline V gene encodes CDR1 SGHTA and CDR2 FQGTGA. The CDR3 has 17 residues. Losses at the gene ends were 2 bases for V and 5 bases for J; bases not matched to a gene: 9. CDR3 amino acids: CASSLGSSGGAGETQYF. In DNA form, the CDR3 reads TGTGCCAGCAGCTTAGGTTCTAGCGGGGGGGCCGGGGAGACCCAGTACTTC.

Notes on this clonotype: A single base separates this from a much larger clone, so it may be a read error. The rearrangement links TRBV6-2 or TRBV6-3 to TRBJ2-3; perhaps TRBD2 as D (5 bases). Germline V gene lookup returns CDR1 MNHEY and CDR2 SVGEGT. The CDR3 covers 16 residues. As DNA, the CDR3 is TGTGCCAGCAGGACCTGGCGGGCAGGCGACACAGATATGCAGTATTTT. Its protein is CASRTWRAGDTDMQYF.

This clonotype has more than one count but fewer than ten. The chain joins TRBV4-2 to TRBJ2-3; TRBD2 is a possible D gene (5 bases). The V gene's germline CDR1 is LGHNA and CDR2 YNFKEQ. This CDR3 has 12 amino acids. Trimming stripped 6 bases from V and 4 bases from J, with 8 bases between. CDR3 coding DNA: TGTGCCAGCAGTCCTAGCCCAGATACGCAGTATTTT. Translated: CASSPSPDTQYF.

This clonotype was counted many times. The genes are TRBV7-2 and TRBJ2-3; perhaps TRBD2 as D (5 bases). CDR1 is SGHTA and CDR2 is FQGNSA in the germline V gene. This CDR3 contains 15 residues. V shed 2 bases and J shed 1 base, with 10 bases lying between them. CDR3 nucleotide sequence: TGTGCCAGCAGCTTATCAGGAGCGGGCACAGATACGCAGTATTTT. Translation gives CASSLSGAGTDTQYF.

This clonotype was observed many times. V gene TRBV5-5 combines with J gene TRBJ2-3, with TRBD1 matching 8 bases. Trimming took 9 bases from V and 2 from J; bases not matched to a gene: 5. The germline gives CDR1 SGHKS, CDR2 YYEKEE (reference sequence). This CDR3 is 13 amino acids long. The DNA of the CDR3 is TGTGCCAAATGGACAGGGATCACAGATACGCAGTATTTT. Its protein product is CAKWTGITDTQYF.

As concerns this clonotype: Sequence at one end of the junction differs from germline and may be a read error. The rearrangement joins TRBV4-3 to TRBJ2-7; D may be TRBD2 (5 bases). There are 15 residues in the CDR3. Germline CDR1 and CDR2: LGHNA and YSLEER. CDR3 nucleotides: TGCGCCAGCAGCCAGCTAGCTACGAGCTCTTACGAGCACTACTTC. Translation: CASSQLATSSYEHYF.

The sample holds many counts of this clonotype. The rearrangement links TRBV5-1 to TRBJ2-2; the D gene is possibly TRBD1 (7 bases). Germline assignment: CDR1 SGHRS and CDR2 YFSETQ. The V and J ends lost 1 base and 4 bases respectively, with 11 bases between them. This CDR3 region has 15 residues. In nucleotides, the CDR3 is TGCGCCAGCAGCTTGCGCGGGGACAGCACCGGGGAGCTGTTTTTT. Translation: CASSLRGDSTGELFF.

This clonotype has ten or more counts. The V gene is TRBV18, the J gene TRBJ2-1; TRBD2 matches at 7 bases. The CDR3 has 12 residues. V was clipped by 0 bases and J by 10 bases; unmatched bases: 0. Germline V CDR1 and CDR2: KGHSH, LQKENI. CDR3 sequence: CASSPPGGEQFF. Here the CDR3 DNA reads TGTGCCAGCTCACCACCGGGGGGGGAGCAGTTCTTC.

In this sample, this clonotype turned up a few times. The rearrangement links TRBV29-1 to TRBJ2-6; no reliable D call. CDR1 is SQVTM, CDR2 ANQGSEA, per germline. V was trimmed by 7 bases and J by 1 base, leaving 11 bases between them. The CDR3 is made up of 14 amino acids. CDR3 protein: CSEKRRSGANVLTF. CDR3 sequence (DNA): TGCAGCGAGAAGAGAAGGTCTGGGGCCAACGTCCTGACTTTC.

This clonotype has a count of ten or more. V gene TRBV9 combines with J gene TRBJ2-7; 12 nucleotides match TRBD2. Germline assignment: CDR1 SGDLS and CDR2 YYNGEE. The CDR3 covers 15 residues. Trimming removed 2 bases from V and 2 bases from J; junction bases left unmatched: 2. The CDR3 is CASSVASGGAYEQYF. Written as DNA, the CDR3 is TGTGCCAGCAGCGTTGCTAGCGGGGGGGCCTACGAGCAGTACTTC.

This clonotype was counted at least ten times. V usage is TRBV19 and J usage is TRBJ2-1; D possibly uses TRBD1 or TRBD2 (5 bases each). V was shortened by 7 bases and J by 7 bases, with 14 bases between the two germline ends. The germline CDR1 and CDR2 sequences are LNHDA and SQIVND (reference sequence). The CDR3 extends over 13 amino acids. CDR3 DNA sequence: TGTGCCAGTATTGGTTGGGGGTTGAATGAGCAGTTCTTC. This encodes CASIGWGLNEQFF. Looking up the rest from reference TRBV19 and TRBJ2-1 gives the full variable domain: DGGITQSPKYLFRKEGQNVTLSCEQNLNHDAMYWYRQDPGQGLRLIYYSQIVNDFQKGDIAEGYSVSREKKESFPLTVTSAQKNPTAFYLCASIGWGLNEQFFGPGTRLTVL.

At least ten counts were recorded for this clonotype. The chain carries TRBV7-3 and TRBJ2-7; D is uncertain. Germline CDR1 and CDR2: SGHTA and FQGTGA. The V and J ends lost 6 bases and 2 bases respectively, with 11 bases between them. This CDR3 is built from 13 residues. CDR3 coding DNA: TGTGCCAGCAGTGAAGGCAGCGCCTACGAGCAGTACTTC. Its translation is CASSEGSAYEQYF.

This clonotype was found many times. This chain links TRBV27 with TRBJ2-7, with D possibly being TRBD1 or TRBD2 (5 bases each). This CDR3 has 14 amino acids. V was trimmed by 5 bases and J by 3 bases, leaving 14 bases between them. The germline V gene has CDR1 MNHEY and CDR2 SMNVEV (reference sequence). The CDR3 loop is CASSPSRTSYEQYF. CDR3 nucleotide sequence: TGTGCCAGCAGTCCTAGCCGGACAAGCTACGAGCAGTACTTC.

This clonotype was observed many times. The chain recombines TRBV20-1 with TRBJ1-2; D is unclear. The CDR3 contains 15 residues. V lost 1 base, J lost 0 bases, and 12 bases lay in between. Germline CDR1 is DFQATT and CDR2 is SNEGSKA (reference sequence). The CDR3 spells CSARGPLLTNYGYTF. The CDR3 nucleotides are TGCAGTGCTAGAGGCCCCCTGCTGACTAACTATGGCTACACCTTC.

This clonotype was counted at least ten times. This chain uses TRBV28 with TRBJ1-4, with D hard to call. The CDR3 spans 12 residues. Germline V CDR1 and CDR2: MDHEN, SYDVKM. V lost 4 bases and J lost 11, with 11 bases in between. CDR3 in DNA: TGTGCCAGCAGTTCGTCACATCGGAAACTGTTTTTT. It is translated as CASSSSHRKLFF. The entire variable domain, with the rest obtained from reference TRBV28 and TRBJ1-4, is as follows: DVKVTQSSRYLVKRTGEKVFLECVQDMDHENMFWYRQDPGLGLRLIYFSYDVKMKEKGDIPEGYSVSREKKERFSLILESASTNQTSMYLCASSSSHRKLFFGSGTQLSVL.